This T cell receptor beta chain was captured by sequencing in a study of shared T cell receptors in the human thymus. This CDR3 has 20 amino acids. The V gene end was trimmed by 1 base and the J gene end by 2 bases; junction bases not matched to a gene: 16. Germline V gives CDR1 SNHLY, CDR2 FYNNEI. Profiled with immunoSEQ multiplex PCR; TCRdb holds only in-frame clones, not every one. Here the sample spans approximately 660,000 clones, roughly 88% being singletons. These data were also filed under a second study, of human thymus T cells.

The sequence was obtained from a boy under two years old with a congenital heart defect. The chain carries TRBV2 and TRBJ2-5; 10 nucleotides line up with TRBD2. The sample taken for sequencing was thymocytes. CDR3 protein: CASSEVRSLAGAPGQETQYF. For the CDR3, the DNA is TGTGCCAGCAGTGAAGTACGGTCTCTAGCGGGAGCCCCGGGGCAAGAGACCCAGTACTTC. The entire variable domain, with the rest obtained from reference TRBV2 and TRBJ2-5, is as follows: EPEVTQTPSHQVTQMGQEVILRCVPISNHLYFYWYRQILGQKVEFLVSFYNNEISEKSEIFDDQFSVERPDGSNFTLKIRSTKLEDSAMYFCASSEVRSLAGAPGQETQYFGPGTRLLVL.